The clone carrying this T cell receptor (beta chain) was counted ten times or more. Its target is not known. Its ends do not fully match the called genes, so a read error is possible. These data come from a study of regulatory T cells in long-lasting Graves disease. Study results and caveats: Accuracy was possibly reduced by small sample size.

Time point given: newly diagnosed GD, antithyroid drugs for less than 3 months. There was RNA extracted from PBMCs, and the TCR library was made from it. Graves' disease diagnoses used American Thyroid Association guidelines. Arm-PCR with iRepertoire HTBI primers amplified the CDR3 regions for these TCR beta libraries. Authors' data handling: Spanning all samples, the identified segments comprised around 62 TRBV and 14 to 15 TRBJ. One entry per CDR3 protein, called by TCRdb with MiXCR from the multiplex PCR reads. In this record, the V and J calls reflect TCRdb's handling and not the investigators' own analysis. Of roughly 220,000 distinct CDR3 sequences listed, about 17% are singletons. The TCR comes from a female donor with Graves disease. Material: peripheral blood mononuclear cells (PBMCs), obtained at new diagnosis, from a patient treated with antithyroid drugs.

This chain's CDR3 is CASSSGGGWQETQYF. In DNA form, the CDR3 reads TGTGCCAGCAGCAGCGGAGGGGGTTGGCAAGAAACCCAGTACTTC. The chain combines TRBV9 with TRBJ2-5; D may match TRBD1 or TRBD2 (6 bases each). The CDR3 runs to 15 residues. The germline V gene has CDR1 SGDLS and CDR2 YYNGEE.